Listed here are 19 T cell receptor beta chains from one sample, sequenced in a study of shared clonotypes between healthy human individuals. The protocol was immunoSEQ multiplex PCR, while the TCRdb copy is restricted to in-frame clones and leaves out a portion. Among about 1.5 million clones, 98% were seen once, and the ten largest hold about 0.45%. Sample: naive CD4+ T cells sorted from blood. Stated subset: CD45RA+ positively selected. These receptor sequences come from a man under 40 in good health.

The gene calls are TRBV7-9 and TRBJ2-1; 8 nucleotides line up with TRBD2. The germline gives CDR1 SEHNR, CDR2 FQNEAQ (reference sequence). V gave up 2 bases and J gave up 9 bases; unmatched junction bases: 9. This CDR3 spans 15 amino acids. The CDR3 DNA reads as TGTGCCAGCAGCTTAAAAAAGCGGGAGCCCCCTGAGCAGTTCTTC. This encodes CASSLKKREPPEQFF.

The rearrangement links TRBV7-3 to TRBJ2-1; the D gene is possibly TRBD1 (6 bases). CDR1 and CDR2 (germline): SGHTA, FQGTGA. The CDR3 spans 14 residues. The germline V and J ends were trimmed by 5 bases and 3 bases, with 11 bases remaining between them. The CDR3 spells CASSDQQGYNEQFF. The CDR3 nucleotides read TGTGCCAGCAGCGATCAACAGGGCTACAATGAGCAGTTCTTC. The complete variable domain, with remaining parts taken from reference TRBV7-3 and TRBJ2-1, reads GAGVSQTPSNKVTEKGKYVELRCDPISGHTALYWYRQSLGQGPEFLIYFQGTGAADDSGLPNDRFFAVRPEGSVSTLKIQRTERGDSAVYLCASSDQQGYNEQFFGPGTRLTVL.

This clone was recorded only once. The V and J genes are TRBV29-1 and TRBJ2-5, with D possibly being TRBD2 (5 bases). The CDR3 is made up of 11 amino acids. V was trimmed by 4 bases and J by 4 bases, leaving 7 bases between them. Germline V gene sequence: CDR1 SQVTM, CDR2 ANQGSEA. The CDR3 coding sequence is TGCAGCGTTGGGGGAGCAGAGACCCAGTACTTC. It translates to CSVGGAETQYF. The full variable domain, in which reference TRBV29-1 and TRBJ2-5 provide the parts outside the CDR3, is SAVISQKPSRDICQRGTSLTIQCQVDSQVTMMFWYRQQPGQSLTLIATANQGSEATYESGFVIDKFPISRPNLTFSTLTVSNMSPEDSSIYLCSVGGAETQYFGPGTRLLVL.

This chain connects TRBV13 to TRBJ2-1, with 8 bases matching TRBD2. Germline lookup yields CDR1 PRHDT and CDR2 FYEKMQ (reference sequence). This CDR3 comprises 16 residues. With 4 bases clipped from V and 4 bases from J, the junction kept 9 bases outside the gene matches. CDR3 amino acids: CASSSGVAGPYNEQFF. The CDR3 nucleotides are TGTGCCAGCAGCTCGGGGGTAGCGGGACCTTACAATGAGCAGTTCTTC.

This chain uses TRBV18 with TRBJ2-1, with 11 positions matching TRBD1. The germline gives CDR1 KGHSH, CDR2 LQKENI. The V segment lost 2 bases and the J segment 5 bases; nucleotides outside the gene matches: 2. The CDR3 length is 15 residues. The DNA for the CDR3 is TGTGCCAGCTCACCAAGGACAGGGGGCCACAATGAGCAGTTCTTC. It specifies CASSPRTGGHNEQFF.

V and J are TRBV5-4 and TRBJ1-1; 7 bases fit TRBD1. The CDR3 loop spans 14 amino acids. CDR1 and CDR2 from the germline V gene are SGHNT and YYREEE (reference sequence). With V trimmed by 6 bases and J by 1 base, 6 bases remained unmatched. CDR3 bases: TGTGCCAGCACCCTACGACAGGGGAACACTGAAGCTTTCTTT. This translates into CASTLRQGNTEAFF.

The chain uses TRBV28 and TRBJ2-3; 9 bases align to TRBD1. Trimming cost V 6 bases and J 5 bases; bases outside gene matches: 9. Germline V gene data show CDR1 as MDHEN and CDR2 as SYDVKM. There are 15 residues in the CDR3. The CDR3 nucleotides are TGTGCCAGCAGAAAGGGGGGACAGGGTAGAGATACGCAGTATTTT. Translated, it gives CASRKGGQGRDTQYF. Full variable domain (remainder filled in from reference TRBV28 and TRBJ2-3): DVKVTQSSRYLVKRTGEKVFLECVQDMDHENMFWYRQDPGLGLRLIYFSYDVKMKEKGDIPEGYSVSREKKERFSLILESASTNQTSMYLCASRKGGQGRDTQYFGPGTRLTVL.

The rearrangement joins TRBV7-9 to TRBJ1-6; D unclear. The CDR3 sequence is 12 residues long. The germline V and J ends were trimmed by 5 bases and 5 bases, with 4 bases remaining between them. Germline lookup yields CDR1 SEHNR and CDR2 FQNEAQ (reference sequence). The CDR3 DNA reads as TGTGCCAGCAGCCCTAATAATTCACCCCTCCACTTT. Protein product: CASSPNNSPLHF.

This rearrangement joins TRBV18 to TRBJ1-2; TRBD1 is a possible D gene (5 bases). This CDR3 has 13 amino acids. V was trimmed by 3 bases and J by 6 bases, leaving 11 bases between them. The germline gives CDR1 KGHSH, CDR2 LQKENI. In DNA form, the CDR3 reads TGTGCCAGCTCACCGGTGGGGGAACATGGCTACACCTTC. Encoded protein: CASSPVGEHGYTF. Looking up the rest from reference TRBV18 and TRBJ1-2 gives the full variable domain: NAGVMQNPRHLVRRRGQEARLRCSPMKGHSHVYWYRQLPEEGLKFMVYLQKENIIDESGMPKERFSAEFPKEGPSILRIQQVVRGDSAAYFCASSPVGEHGYTFGSGTRLTVV.

The chain couples TRBV5-4 to TRBJ1-4; D might be TRBD1 (5 bases). Germline assignment: CDR1 SGHNT and CDR2 YYREEE (reference sequence). This CDR3 has 16 amino acids. V lost 4 bases, J lost 0 bases, and 13 bases lay in between. CDR3 sequence reads: CASSDGTAATNEKLFF. Written as DNA, the CDR3 is TGTGCCAGCAGCGATGGGACCGCAGCAACTAATGAAAAACTGTTTTTT.

This clone was observed once. J is TRBJ2-3 and V is TRBV2, with 8 bases fitting TRBD1. Trimming removed 6 bases from V and 4 bases from J; junction bases left unmatched: 9. The CDR3 has 15 amino acids. Per the germline V gene, CDR1 is SNHLY and CDR2 is FYNNEI. The CDR3 sequence: CASRMDRAGADTQYF. CDR3 sequence (DNA): TGTGCCAGCAGGATGGACAGGGCTGGCGCAGATACGCAGTATTTT. The entire variable domain, with the rest obtained from reference TRBV2 and TRBJ2-3, is as follows: EPEVTQTPSHQVTQMGQEVILRCVPISNHLYFYWYRQILGQKVEFLVSFYNNEISEKSEIFDDQFSVERPDGSNFTLKIRSTKLEDSAMYFCASRMDRAGADTQYFGPGTRLTVL.

This clone has only one observation. The chain joins TRBV4-3 to TRBJ2-7; TRBD1 matches 11 bases. J lost 5 bases, V lost 4 bases, and 4 bases had no gene match. Germline lookup yields CDR1 LGHNA and CDR2 YSLEER. CDR3 length: 14 residues. Here the CDR3 DNA reads TGCGCCAGCAGCCTCGGGACAGGGGGGAACGAGCAGTACTTC. It specifies CASSLGTGGNEQYF.

The chain couples TRBV6-5 to TRBJ2-7, with TRBD1 matching 9 bases. The V and J ends lost 8 bases and 1 base, in that order; junction bases with no gene match: 3. This CDR3 is 13 amino acids long. CDR1 is MNHEY and CDR2 is SVGAGI in the germline V gene. The CDR3 coding sequence is TGTGCCAGCCTGGACAGGGGATCCTACGAGCAGTACTTC. Protein sequence: CASLDRGSYEQYF.

The chain links TRBV25-1 to TRBJ2-3; D might be TRBD1 or TRBD2, each matching 5 bases. Per the germline V gene, CDR1 is MGHDK and CDR2 is SYGVNS. Deletions cut 3 bases from V and 6 bases from J, with 16 bases between. This CDR3 region has 15 residues. The CDR3 DNA is TGTGCCAGCAGTGATATCGGGGCCCCTCGGGATACGCAGTATTTT. Amino acid sequence: CASSDIGAPRDTQYF.

J is TRBJ2-2 and V is TRBV2, with D hard to call. Germline V CDR1 and CDR2: SNHLY, FYNNEI. The CDR3 is 13 amino acids. Trimming pared 3 bases from V and 8 bases from J, leaving 10 bases between. The CDR3 sequence is CASSDHNGGELFF. The CDR3 DNA reads TGTGCCAGCAGTGACCATAACGGGGGGGAGCTGTTTTTT.

The gene calls are TRBV2 and TRBJ1-2, with unresolved D. This CDR3 has 18 residues. In germline, CDR1 is SNHLY, CDR2 FYNNEI. With 4 bases removed from V and 3 bases from J, the gap between germline ends came to 24 bases. CDR3 amino acids: CASSGPLLSNIRDYGYTF. The CDR3 DNA reads as TGTGCCAGCAGTGGACCCCTGCTCTCGAATATTCGGGACTATGGCTACACCTTC.

The chain joins TRBV6-5 to TRBJ2-7; D is undetermined. V was shortened by 0 bases and J by 4 bases, with 13 bases between the two germline ends. The germline V gene has CDR1 MNHEY and CDR2 SVGAGI. The CDR3 runs to 15 residues. This chain's CDR3 is CASSYSIEHPYEQYF. CDR3 nucleotide sequence: TGTGCCAGCAGTTACTCGATCGAGCACCCTTACGAGCAGTACTTC.

This chain joins TRBV4-2 and TRBJ2-3, with TRBD2 identical over 11 bases. In germline, CDR1 is LGHNA, CDR2 YNFKEQ. The CDR3 consists of 15 residues. The ends lost 1 base at V and 6 bases at J; junction bases unmatched: 3. The CDR3 coding sequence is TGTGCCAGCAGCCAAGGACTAGCGGGATCGGATACGCAGTATTTT. Its translation: CASSQGLAGSDTQYF.

This rearrangement joins TRBV5-4 to TRBJ2-3; D gene unclear. The germline V gene has CDR1 SGHNT and CDR2 YYREEE (reference sequence). V was cut by 0 bases and J by 8 bases, with 4 bases left in between. CDR3 length equals 11 residues. CDR3 DNA sequence: TGTGCCAGCAGCTTGGATGTTACGCAGTATTTT. Translated, it gives CASSLDVTQYF.